This note documents a single T cell receptor beta chain sequence. Its antigen is not identified. CD8 cells regarded as naive lacked CD45RO, were positively chosen for CCR7, and omitted terminally differentiated effector memory CD45RA+ cells. Donation came from healthy HIV-negative adults that had no recent acute infections or vaccinations. Only Caucasian adults living in Nashville, Tennessee served as donors. This entry belongs to a study of shared clonotypes between healthy human individuals. Study in general: The plates for each donor numbered three CD4 naive, three CD4 memory, two CD8 naive and one CD8 memory. Whole-study results and caveats: The low donor count limited represented genetic and exposure-history diversity.

This CDR3 comprises 15 residues. V gave up 4 bases and J gave up 4 bases; unmatched junction bases: 8. CDR1 is SGHRS and CDR2 is YFSETQ in the germline V gene. The data were produced by immunoSEQ multiplex PCR, yet TCRdb's version contains in-frame clones alone and is incomplete. The sample lists nearly 2 million clones; about 95% were seen once. The sequenced sample was naive CD8+ T cells sorted from blood. The chain is built from TRBV5-1 and TRBJ2-1; 7 bases align to TRBD2. The receptor was derived from a man aged 18-30 years in good health. CDR3 amino acids: CASSPLTSEYNEQFF. CDR3 DNA: TGCGCCAGCAGCCCCCTCACTAGCGAATACAATGAGCAGTTCTTC. Full variable domain (remainder filled in from reference TRBV5-1 and TRBJ2-1): KAGVTQTPRYLIKTRGQQVTLSCSPISGHRSVSWYQQTPGQGLQFLFEYFSETQRNKGNFPGRFSGRQFSNSRSEMNVSTLELGDSALYLCASSPLTSEYNEQFFGPGTRLTVL.